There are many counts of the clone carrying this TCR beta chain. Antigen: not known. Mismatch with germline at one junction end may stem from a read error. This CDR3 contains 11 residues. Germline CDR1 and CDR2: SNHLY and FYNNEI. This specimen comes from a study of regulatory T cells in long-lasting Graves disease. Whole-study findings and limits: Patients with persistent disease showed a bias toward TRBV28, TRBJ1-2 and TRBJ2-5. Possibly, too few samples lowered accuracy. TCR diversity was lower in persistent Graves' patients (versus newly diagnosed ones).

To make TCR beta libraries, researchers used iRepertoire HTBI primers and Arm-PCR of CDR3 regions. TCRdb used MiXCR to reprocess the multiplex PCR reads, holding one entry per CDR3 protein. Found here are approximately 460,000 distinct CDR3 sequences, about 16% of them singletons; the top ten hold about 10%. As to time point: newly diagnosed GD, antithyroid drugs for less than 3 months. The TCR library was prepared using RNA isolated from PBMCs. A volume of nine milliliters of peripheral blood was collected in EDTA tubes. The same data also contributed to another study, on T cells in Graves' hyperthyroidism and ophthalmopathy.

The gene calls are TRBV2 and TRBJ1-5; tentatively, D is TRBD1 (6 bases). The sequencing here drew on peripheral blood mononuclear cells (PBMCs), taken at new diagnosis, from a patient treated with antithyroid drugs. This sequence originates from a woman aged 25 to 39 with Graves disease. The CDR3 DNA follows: TGTGCCAGCGGGCTCGGGGGGCAAGGGTATTTT. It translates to CASGLGGQGYF.